The clone carrying this T cell receptor beta chain is classed as medium-sized. What it binds is not known. The data originate from a study of T cell repertoires in aging, cancer and after chemotherapy. Whole-study findings and limits: No conclusions about immunological memory after chemotherapy can be drawn from the repertoire data.

Rearranged V-D-J TRB sequences were amplified with a mixed TRB-A/B primer pool. TCRdb re-called the multiplex PCR reads through MiXCR, storing one row per CDR3 protein. This table holds about 1,400 distinct CDR3 sequences, 20% to 25% found once. The CDR3 runs 14 residues. V dropped 7 bases and J dropped 0; count of bases not matched to a gene: 5. Germline V gives CDR1 ENHRY, CDR2 SYGVKD. Amplification of TCR beta used genomic DNA extracted from peripheral blood. This clonotype originated in a human donor with a solid tumor. Sequenced material: blood. The V and J genes are TRBV10-3 and TRBJ1-1; 7 bases are shared with TRBD1. CDR3 sequence reads: CAITQTGLNTEAFF. The DNA of the CDR3 is TGTGCCATCACCCAGACAGGGCTGAACACTGAAGCTTTCTTT.